The rows below give T cell receptor beta chains drawn from one sample of a study of T cells in Graves' hyperthyroidism and ophthalmopathy. TCRdb reanalysed the multiplex PCR reads using MiXCR and keeps one entry per CDR3 protein. The sample records fewer than 350,000 distinct CDR3 sequences, approximately 18% being singletons. The sample comprised blood. Receptors originate from a man in his fifties with Graves' ophthalmopathy. Each CDR3 is given with its conserved first and last residue. A D gene is named only where the DNA matches it firmly. Clone size is given for some rows only: seen once, a few or many times, or a class if the clone is expanded.

CDR3 protein,CDR3 DNA,D gene,J gene,CDR3 length,clone size,V gene
CSATGLAEGETQYF,TGCAGTGCTACTGGGCTAGCGGAGGGGGAGACCCAGTACTTC,TRBD2,TRBJ2-5,14,many,TRBV20-1
CASSLAEGASDEQFF,TGCGCCAGCAGCTTGGCGGAGGGAGCTAGCGATGAGCAGTTCTTC,.,TRBJ2-1,15,few,TRBV5-1
CASSLGVRSETQYF,TGTGCCAGCTCACTGGGGGTGCGATCAGAGACCCAGTACTTC,.,TRBJ2-5,14,.,TRBV18
CASSYGTQYF,TGTGCCAGCAGTTACGGGACCCAGTACTTC,.,TRBJ2-5,10,once,TRBV12-3/TRBV12-4
CASSQTGDGPYEQYF,TGTGCCAGCAGCCAAACGGGGGACGGGCCCTACGAGCAGTACTTC,.,TRBJ2-7,15,.,TRBV3-1
CASSSNRGSSYNEQFF,TGTGCCAGCAGTTCGAACAGGGGGAGCTCCTACAATGAGCAGTTCTTC,TRBD1,TRBJ2-1,16,many,TRBV12-3/TRBV12-4
CASRPHHGHTKETQYF,TGTGCCAGCAGACCCCACCACGGACATACGAAAGAGACCCAGTACTTC,.,TRBJ2-5,16,.,TRBV2
CASSSHGAVFSLDTQYF,TGTGCCAGTAGTTCCCATGGGGCGGTCTTCTCCTTAGATACGCAGTATTTT,.,TRBJ2-3,17,few,TRBV19
CASSLGGRAEQYF,TGCGCCAGCAGCTTGGGCGGGAGGGCCGAGCAGTACTTC,TRBD2,TRBJ2-7,13,.,TRBV5-1
CASSSRQGIYEQYF,TGTGCCAGCAGCTCCAGACAGGGGATCTACGAGCAGTACTTC,TRBD1,TRBJ2-7,14,many,TRBV11-2
CASSSPGGAGSTDTQYF,TGCGCCAGCAGCTCCCCGGGGGGAGCGGGGAGCACAGATACGCAGTATTTT,TRBD2,TRBJ2-3,17,.,TRBV5-1
CASSFGGLDSFDGYTF,TGTGCCAGCAGTTTCGGCGGGTTGGACAGTTTCGATGGCTACACCTTC,.,TRBJ1-2,16,.,TRBV28
CASSLEAGSSYNSPLHF,TGTGCCAGCAGCTTAGAAGCGGGTAGCTCCTATAATTCACCCCTCCACTTT,.,TRBJ1-6,17,.,TRBV7-8
CASSPTLGSGSYNEQFF,TGTGCCAGCTCACCAACCCTAGGGAGCGGGAGCTACAATGAGCAGTTCTTC,TRBD2,TRBJ2-1,17,few,TRBV18
CAWSKGQGVEQYF,TGTGCCTGGAGTAAGGGACAGGGTGTCGAGCAGTACTTC,TRBD1,TRBJ2-7,13,many,TRBV30